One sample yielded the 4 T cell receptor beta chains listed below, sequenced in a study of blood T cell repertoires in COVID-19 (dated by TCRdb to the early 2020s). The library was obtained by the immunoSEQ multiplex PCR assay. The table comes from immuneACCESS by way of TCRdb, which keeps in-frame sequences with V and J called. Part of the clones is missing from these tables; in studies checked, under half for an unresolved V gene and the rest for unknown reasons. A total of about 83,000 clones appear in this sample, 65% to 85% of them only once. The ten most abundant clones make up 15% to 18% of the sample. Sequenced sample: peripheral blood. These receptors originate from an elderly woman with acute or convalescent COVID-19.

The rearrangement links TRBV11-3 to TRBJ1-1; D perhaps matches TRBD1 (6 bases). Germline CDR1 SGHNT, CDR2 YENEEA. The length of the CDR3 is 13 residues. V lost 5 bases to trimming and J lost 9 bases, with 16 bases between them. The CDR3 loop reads CASSPRIRGQAFF. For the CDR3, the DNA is TGTGCCAGCAGCCCCAGGATCAGGGGACAAGCTTTCTTT.

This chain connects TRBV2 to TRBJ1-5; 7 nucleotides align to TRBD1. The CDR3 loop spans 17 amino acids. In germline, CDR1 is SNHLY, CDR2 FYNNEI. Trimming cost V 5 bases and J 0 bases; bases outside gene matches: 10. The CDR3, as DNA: TGTGCCAGCAGTAGTTTTCGACAGGGCATTAGCAATCAGCCCCAGCATTTT. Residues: CASSSFRQGISNQPQHF.

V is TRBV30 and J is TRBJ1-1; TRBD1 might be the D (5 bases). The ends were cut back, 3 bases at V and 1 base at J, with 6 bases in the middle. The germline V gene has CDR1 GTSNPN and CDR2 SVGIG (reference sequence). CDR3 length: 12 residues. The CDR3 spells CAWRTGNTEAFF. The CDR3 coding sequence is TGTGCCTGGAGAACAGGGAACACTGAAGCTTTCTTT.

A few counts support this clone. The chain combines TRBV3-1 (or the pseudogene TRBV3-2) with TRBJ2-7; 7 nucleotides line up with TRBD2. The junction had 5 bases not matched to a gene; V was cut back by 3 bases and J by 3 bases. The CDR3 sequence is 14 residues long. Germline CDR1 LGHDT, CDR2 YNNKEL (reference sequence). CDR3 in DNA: TGTGCCAGCAGCCATACGGGGGGAAGCTACGAGCAGTACTTC. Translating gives CASSHTGGSYEQYF.